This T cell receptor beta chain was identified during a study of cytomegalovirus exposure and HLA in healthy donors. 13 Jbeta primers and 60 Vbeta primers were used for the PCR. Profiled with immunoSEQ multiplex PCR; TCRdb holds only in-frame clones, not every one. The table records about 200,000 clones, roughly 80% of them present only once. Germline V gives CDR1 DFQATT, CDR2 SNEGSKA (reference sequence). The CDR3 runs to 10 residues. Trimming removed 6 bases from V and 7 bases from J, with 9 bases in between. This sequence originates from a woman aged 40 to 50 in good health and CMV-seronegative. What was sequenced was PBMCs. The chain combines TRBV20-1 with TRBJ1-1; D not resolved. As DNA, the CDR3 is TGCAGTGCCACTAGATTTGAAGCTTTCTTT. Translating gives CSATRFEAFF.